Listed below are T cell receptor beta chains from one sample, sequenced in a study of T cells in Graves' hyperthyroidism and ophthalmopathy. TCRdb re-called the multiplex PCR reads with MiXCR, one entry per CDR3 protein. The sample includes 600,000 to 800,000 distinct CDR3 sequences, 35% of them seen just once. The sample consisted of blood. The receptors derive from a woman in her thirties or forties with Graves' hyperthyroidism. Each CDR3 is given with its conserved first and last residue. The order of the fields is CDR3 length, J gene, clone size, V gene, D gene, CDR3 DNA, CDR3 protein. D genes are given only for firm matches. The size field is filled for only some rows; it gives once, few, many or a size class.

cdr3_length: 19; j_call: TRBJ2-6; clone_size: few; v_call: TRBV4-3; d_call: .; cdr3_nt: TGCGCCAGCAGCCCCCGCCCCGTGGATAACTTCTCTGGGGCCAACGTCCTGACTTTC; cdr3_aa: CASSPRPVDNFSGANVLTF
cdr3_length: 16; j_call: TRBJ2-7; clone_size: .; v_call: TRBV20-1; d_call: .; cdr3_nt: TGCAGTGCTAGTACCAGTGGGGGGACCAGCTCCTACGAGCAGTACTTC; cdr3_aa: CSASTSGGTSSYEQYF
cdr3_length: 11; j_call: TRBJ2-2; clone_size: .; v_call: TRBV19; d_call: .; cdr3_nt: TGTGCCAGTAGTAAAAGCGGGGAGCTGTTTTTT; cdr3_aa: CASSKSGELFF
cdr3_length: 15; j_call: TRBJ2-7; clone_size: few; v_call: TRBV9; d_call: .; cdr3_nt: TGTGCCAGCAGCCCCACCGGGACTTCAAGCTACGAGCAGTACTTC; cdr3_aa: CASSPTGTSSYEQYF
cdr3_length: 15; j_call: TRBJ2-2; clone_size: .; v_call: TRBV2; d_call: TRBD1; cdr3_nt: TGTGCCAGCAGTGGGCGACAGGGGTCCACCGGGGAGCTGTTTTTT; cdr3_aa: CASSGRQGSTGELFF
cdr3_length: 13; j_call: TRBJ1-2; clone_size: .; v_call: TRBV29-1; d_call: .; cdr3_nt: TGCAGCGTCGGCCACGCGGGACGGGATGGCTACACCTTC; cdr3_aa: CSVGHAGRDGYTF
cdr3_length: 14; j_call: TRBJ1-5; clone_size: .; v_call: TRBV6-4; d_call: .; cdr3_nt: TGTGCCAGCAGTGAGGACAGAAAATATCAGCCCCAGCATTTT; cdr3_aa: CASSEDRKYQPQHF
cdr3_length: 15; j_call: TRBJ2-5; clone_size: .; v_call: TRBV10-2; d_call: TRBD2; cdr3_nt: TGTGCCAGCAGTCGGTGGGCTAGCGGGCAAGAGACCCAGTACTTC; cdr3_aa: CASSRWASGQETQYF
cdr3_length: 15; j_call: TRBJ1-4; clone_size: many; v_call: TRBV7-2; d_call: TRBD1; cdr3_nt: TGTGCCAGCAGCTGGAACCAGGGGGCGGAAGAAAAACTGTTTTTT; cdr3_aa: CASSWNQGAEEKLFF
cdr3_length: 13; j_call: TRBJ2-7; clone_size: .; v_call: TRBV19; d_call: .; cdr3_nt: TGTGCCAGTAGTATGCGGAGGGCCTACGAGCAGTACTTC; cdr3_aa: CASSMRRAYEQYF
cdr3_length: 16; j_call: TRBJ1-2; clone_size: .; v_call: TRBV20-1; d_call: TRBD1; cdr3_nt: TGCAGTGCTCCCAGATTAGATGGACAGGGCGCCTATGGCTACACCTTC; cdr3_aa: CSAPRLDGQGAYGYTF
cdr3_length: 15; j_call: TRBJ1-3; clone_size: few; v_call: TRBV6-6; d_call: .; cdr3_nt: TGTGCCAGCAGTCACTCACGCGGTTCTGGAAACACCATATATTTT; cdr3_aa: CASSHSRGSGNTIYF
cdr3_length: 15; j_call: TRBJ1-6; clone_size: .; v_call: TRBV7-9; d_call: .; cdr3_nt: TGTGCCAGCAGCTTCGTAGGGGCGTCGAAGTCACCCCTCCACTTT; cdr3_aa: CASSFVGASKSPLHF
cdr3_length: 12; j_call: TRBJ1-1; clone_size: many; v_call: TRBV19; d_call: .; cdr3_nt: TGTGCCAGTAAACGGTTGAACACTGAAGCTTTCTTT; cdr3_aa: CASKRLNTEAFF
cdr3_length: 19; j_call: TRBJ1-5; clone_size: .; v_call: TRBV12-3/TRBV12-4; d_call: .; cdr3_nt: TGTGCCAGCAGTTCCACAACTTTGACAGCCTGGGGGGAGGTACAGCTCCAGCATTTT; cdr3_aa: CASSSTTLTAWGEVQLQHF
cdr3_length: 15; j_call: TRBJ2-5; clone_size: many; v_call: TRBV7-9; d_call: .; cdr3_nt: TGTGCCAGCAGCTCAGCTCCAGGGGGGGAAGAGACCCAGTACTTC; cdr3_aa: CASSSAPGGEETQYF
cdr3_length: 16; j_call: TRBJ1-5; clone_size: many; v_call: TRBV15; d_call: TRBD1; cdr3_nt: TGTGCCACCAGCTCCGAAGGGACAGCGAACAATCAGCCCCAGCATTTT; cdr3_aa: CATSSEGTANNQPQHF
cdr3_length: 15; j_call: TRBJ1-3; clone_size: .; v_call: TRBV18; d_call: .; cdr3_nt: TGTGCCAGCTCACCACCGACCAGGGCTGGAAACACCATATATTTT; cdr3_aa: CASSPPTRAGNTIYF
cdr3_length: 15; j_call: TRBJ1-5; clone_size: .; v_call: TRBV4-3; d_call: .; cdr3_nt: TGCGCCAGCAGCCAGGGGCCAGGGGCTACTCAGCCCCAGCATTTT; cdr3_aa: CASSQGPGATQPQHF
cdr3_length: 14; j_call: TRBJ1-6; clone_size: .; v_call: TRBV7-2; d_call: .; cdr3_nt: TGTGCGTTCCCCCGGGGGCCGAATAATTCACCCCTCCACTTT; cdr3_aa: CAFPRGPNNSPLHF
cdr3_length: 16; j_call: TRBJ1-5; clone_size: .; v_call: TRBV7-2; d_call: TRBD1; cdr3_nt: TGTGCCAGCAGCCCCGACCAGGGGGTTAGCAATCAGCCCCAGCATTTT; cdr3_aa: CASSPDQGVSNQPQHF
cdr3_length: 16; j_call: TRBJ2-7; clone_size: .; v_call: TRBV19; d_call: .; cdr3_nt: TGTGCCAGTAGTATAGGCCCGGCACAGAGCTCCTACGAGCAGTACTTC; cdr3_aa: CASSIGPAQSSYEQYF
cdr3_length: 13; j_call: TRBJ1-1; clone_size: many; v_call: TRBV29-1; d_call: .; cdr3_nt: TGCAGTGGAAGTCGTCTAACGGACACTGAAGCTTTCTTT; cdr3_aa: CSGSRLTDTEAFF
cdr3_length: 15; j_call: TRBJ1-3; clone_size: .; v_call: TRBV4-3; d_call: .; cdr3_nt: TGCGCCAGCAGCCAAGATTACCCCGCTGGAAACACCATATATTTT; cdr3_aa: CASSQDYPAGNTIYF
cdr3_length: 14; j_call: TRBJ1-3; clone_size: .; v_call: TRBV4-3; d_call: .; cdr3_nt: TGCGCCAGCAGCCTAGCCCCAGGGATGGGAACCATATATTTT; cdr3_aa: CASSLAPGMGTIYF
cdr3_length: 16; j_call: TRBJ1-6; clone_size: .; v_call: TRBV7-9; d_call: TRBD1; cdr3_nt: TGTGCCAGCAGCCCCCGGGGGACAGGGCCGAATTCACCCCTCCACTTT; cdr3_aa: CASSPRGTGPNSPLHF
cdr3_length: 13; j_call: TRBJ2-7; clone_size: .; v_call: TRBV6-1; d_call: .; cdr3_nt: TGTGCCAGCAGTTTTAACCAAGAGTACGAGCAGTACTTC; cdr3_aa: CASSFNQEYEQYF
cdr3_length: 13; j_call: TRBJ1-5; clone_size: many; v_call: TRBV2; d_call: .; cdr3_nt: TGTGCCAGCAGTGTTTACAGCGATCAGCCCCAGCATTTT; cdr3_aa: CASSVYSDQPQHF
cdr3_length: 15; j_call: TRBJ1-5; clone_size: many; v_call: TRBV10-3; d_call: .; cdr3_nt: TGTGCCATCAGTGACGCGGGAATAGGCAATCAGCCCCAGCATTTT; cdr3_aa: CAISDAGIGNQPQHF
cdr3_length: 17; j_call: TRBJ2-7; clone_size: few; v_call: TRBV6-5; d_call: .; cdr3_nt: TGTGCCAGCAGTTATTTCCCGAGTGACCACCTAACCTACGAGCAGTACTTC; cdr3_aa: CASSYFPSDHLTYEQYF
cdr3_length: 14; j_call: TRBJ2-5; clone_size: many; v_call: TRBV4-1; d_call: .; cdr3_nt: TGCGCCAGCAGCCAACAACTGGACCAAGAGACCCAGTACTTC; cdr3_aa: CASSQQLDQETQYF
cdr3_length: 15; j_call: TRBJ1-4; clone_size: many; v_call: TRBV19; d_call: TRBD1; cdr3_nt: TGTGCCAGTAGTAACAGGGGAGAGGATGGTGAAAAACTGTTTTTT; cdr3_aa: CASSNRGEDGEKLFF
cdr3_length: 14; j_call: TRBJ2-7; clone_size: few; v_call: TRBV5-1; d_call: .; cdr3_nt: TGCGCCAGCAGCCCCTACAACCTAGACCACGAGCAGTACTTC; cdr3_aa: CASSPYNLDHEQYF
cdr3_length: 14; j_call: TRBJ2-7; clone_size: .; v_call: TRBV2; d_call: .; cdr3_nt: TGTGCCAGCAGTGGGCAGGGAAGAGACTACGAGCAGTACTTC; cdr3_aa: CASSGQGRDYEQYF
cdr3_length: 15; j_call: TRBJ1-1; clone_size: few; v_call: TRBV12-3/TRBV12-4; d_call: .; cdr3_nt: TGTGCCAGCAGTTTAGTTTCTCAGGGAGGGACTGAAGCTTTCTTT; cdr3_aa: CASSLVSQGGTEAFF
cdr3_length: 16; j_call: TRBJ1-1; clone_size: .; v_call: TRBV6-4; d_call: .; cdr3_nt: TGTGCCAGCACCCCGGAGGGGGGCGGGTGGAGCACTGAAGCTTTCTTT; cdr3_aa: CASTPEGGGWSTEAFF
cdr3_length: 12; j_call: TRBJ2-5; clone_size: many; v_call: TRBV20-1; d_call: .; cdr3_nt: TGCAGTGCTAGAGATTGGCAAGAGACCCAGTACTTC; cdr3_aa: CSARDWQETQYF
cdr3_length: 16; j_call: TRBJ2-2; clone_size: few; v_call: TRBV5-1; d_call: .; cdr3_nt: TGCGCCAGCAGCTTGGGAGGTTCCCAATACACCGGGGAGCTGTTTTTT; cdr3_aa: CASSLGGSQYTGELFF
cdr3_length: 16; j_call: TRBJ1-3; clone_size: .; v_call: TRBV10-3; d_call: TRBD1; cdr3_nt: TGTGCCATCTCGGGACAGATTTTGAACTCTGGAAACACCATATATTTT; cdr3_aa: CAISGQILNSGNTIYF
cdr3_length: 18; j_call: TRBJ2-5; clone_size: .; v_call: TRBV25-1; d_call: TRBD2; cdr3_nt: TGTGCCAGCAGCGGGTGGGTGAGACTAGCGGAAACACAAGAGACCCAGTACTTC; cdr3_aa: CASSGWVRLAETQETQYF
cdr3_length: 14; j_call: TRBJ1-6; clone_size: .; v_call: TRBV28; d_call: TRBD1; cdr3_nt: TGTGCCAGCGGCACGACAGGGAGTAATCCACCCCTCCACTTT; cdr3_aa: CASGTTGSNPPLHF